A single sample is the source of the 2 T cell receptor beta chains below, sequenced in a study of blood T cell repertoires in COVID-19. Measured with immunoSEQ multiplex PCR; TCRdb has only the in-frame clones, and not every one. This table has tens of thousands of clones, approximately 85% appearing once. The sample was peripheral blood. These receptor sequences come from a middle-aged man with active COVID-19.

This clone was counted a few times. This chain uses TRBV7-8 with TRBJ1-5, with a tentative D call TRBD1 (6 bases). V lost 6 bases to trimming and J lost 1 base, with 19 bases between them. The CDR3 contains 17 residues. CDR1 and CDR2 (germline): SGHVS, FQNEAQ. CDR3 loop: CASSAAGAIRSNQPQHF. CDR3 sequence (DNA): TGTGCCAGCAGTGCGGCGGGGGCTATTCGAAGCAATCAGCCCCAGCATTTT.

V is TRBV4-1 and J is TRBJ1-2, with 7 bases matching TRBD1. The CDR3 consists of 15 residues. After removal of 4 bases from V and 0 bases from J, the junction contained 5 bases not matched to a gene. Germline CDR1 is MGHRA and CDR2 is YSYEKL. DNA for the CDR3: TGCGCCAGCAGCCCGGACAGGTGGACTAACTATGGCTACACCTTC. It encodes CASSPDRWTNYGYTF.